This TCR beta chain was documented in a study of metastatic and nonmetastatic thyroid tumors (dated by TCRdb to between 2020 and 2021). Describing the broader study: For patients with malignant and with benign thyroid disease, the researchers compared repertoires between peripheral blood samples and tumor or nodule tissue samples. The research as a whole found: In both blood and tumor samples, malignant tumors were reported to have significantly higher TCR beta diversity than benign nodules.

Deletion took 3 bases off V and 4 bases off J, with a span of 13 bases between the germline ends. CDR1 and CDR2 were assigned from the germline V gene as SGDLS and YYNGEE. Including the terminal cysteine and phenylalanine, the CDR3 comprises 15 residues. The read is trimmed to its CDR3 DNA, 45 bases read in frame from base 1. Concerning this clone itself: What antigen it recognizes has not been identified. Base qualities are missing; no much larger clone stands one base away.

Library preparation was by PCR. Data came from an Illumina HiSeq 4000. The TCR beta-chain CDR3 region of each patient was profiled by high-throughput sequencing. For the original study's pipeline: The researchers built a classifier to tell apart papillary thyroid cancer patients with distant metastasis, based on CDR3 differences among clinicopathological groups. The Shannon index was used to assess repertoire diversity, and the Morisita-Horn index was used to assess tumor-blood repertoire similarity. The public reads were run again by TCRdb, first through fastp at Q25 and then through MiXCR, and only productive beta chains were kept. The V and J calls reflect TCRdb's pipeline rather than the authors' work. This sample is represented by 6,900 or so clones; approximately 34% of them were singletons. The top ten clones comprise about a fifth of the sample. No patient had received any treatment before thyroid surgery. Patient clinical samples collected from about 2011 to 2018 were retrospectively analysed using T-cell receptor beta sequencing.

Sequenced input: tumor tissue. In this chain, TRBV9 is recombined with TRBJ2-2; tentative D gene TRBD1, with 5 bases matching. The clonotype comes from a female donor with papillary thyroid cancer or a benign thyroid nodule (not recorded which). Some clones in this sample may be carry-over from other donors' samples. The DNA sequence is TGTGCCAGCAGCGGACAGCCGTCGGTCACCGGGGAGCTGTTTTTT. Its protein product is CASSGQPSVTGELFF.